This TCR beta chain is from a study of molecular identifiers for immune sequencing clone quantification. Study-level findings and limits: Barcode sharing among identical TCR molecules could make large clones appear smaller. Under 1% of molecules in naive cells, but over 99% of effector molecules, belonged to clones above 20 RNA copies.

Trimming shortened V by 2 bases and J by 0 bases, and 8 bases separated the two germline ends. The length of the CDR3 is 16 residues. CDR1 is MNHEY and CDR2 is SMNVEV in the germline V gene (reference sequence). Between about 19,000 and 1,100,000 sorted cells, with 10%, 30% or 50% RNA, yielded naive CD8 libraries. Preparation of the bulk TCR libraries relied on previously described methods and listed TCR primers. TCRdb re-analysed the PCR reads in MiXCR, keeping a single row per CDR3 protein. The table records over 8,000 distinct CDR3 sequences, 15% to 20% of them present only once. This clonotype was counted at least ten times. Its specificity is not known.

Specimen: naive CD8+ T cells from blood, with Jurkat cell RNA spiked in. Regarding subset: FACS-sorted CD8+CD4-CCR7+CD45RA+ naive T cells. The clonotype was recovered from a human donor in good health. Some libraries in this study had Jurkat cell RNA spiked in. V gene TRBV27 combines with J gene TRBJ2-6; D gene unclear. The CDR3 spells CASSLTVISGANVLTF. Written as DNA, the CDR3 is TGTGCCAGCAGTTTAACTGTCATCTCTGGGGCCAACGTCCTGACTTTC.